One TCR beta chain is described in this entry. This clonotype appeared a few times. Its antigen is still unknown. It has no much larger one-base neighbor in the sample; base qualities were not kept. The CDR1 and CDR2 encoded by the germline V gene are SGHDT and YYEEEE. V is clipped by 4 bases and J by 2 bases, and the sequence between their germline boundaries is 15 bases long. The CDR3 has 15 amino acids, counting the end cysteine and phenylalanine. Only the CDR3 part of the read is kept: 45 bases, read in frame from the first base. The data were obtained in a study of T-cell reconstitution after alpha-beta-depleted transplantation in children (dated by TCRdb to the mid-2010s). Some background on the complete study: Using TCR repertoire profiling, the study followed T-cell immune reconstitution in a quantitative way in children after TCRalphabeta/CD19-depleted allogeneic hematopoietic cell transplantation. Summary of the overall study and its limitations: In some patients, the high TCRbeta diversity seen at day 60 was put down to recipient T cells and intrathymic progenitors that had survived conditioning. The apparently early recovery of alphabetaT-cell counts about two months after transplant reportedly depended on only several hundred rapidly expanded clones that came from non-depleted graft cells. The frequencies of hyperexpanded clones fell over the following months, and after one year, T-cell counts and TCRbeta diversity were mostly attributed to newly produced T cells.

Receptors were amplified or captured by PCR. TCRdb shows the sequencer as Illumina HiSeq 2500. Molecular barcoding was employed in the preparation of TCR libraries, with unique molecular identifiers being used to normalize TCRbeta repertoire quantification. The public reads were reanalyzed by TCRdb: fastp trimming at Q25, MiXCR alignment, in-frame beta chains only. Each CDR3 protein appears once, grouped with its most common genes and DNA. The sample data list just over 950,000 distinct CDR3 sequences, and roughly 29% of these were observed just once. More than 25% of the sample is taken by the ten largest. The treatment or condition tag for this specimen amounts to: allogeneic hematopoietic cell transplantation with graft depleted of TCRalphabeta T cells and CD19 B cells. Transplant recipients were children who received TCRalphabeta/CD19-depleted allogeneic hematopoietic cell grafts.

The sequence was obtained from a boy in the first two years of life who had a stem cell transplant for SCID, so the T cells may come from the graft donor. The rearranged chain carries TRBV5-6 and TRBJ2-5, and possibly TRBD1, on 6 matching bases. The material was PBMCs, mostly from graft donor cells, obtained 360 days after TCRalphabeta/CD19-depleted stem cell transplant. Here the CDR3 is given as CASSVPGTLQETQYF. The sequenced DNA: TGTGCCAGCAGCGTCCCGGGGACACTTCAAGAGACCCAGTACTTC. Beyond the CDR3, the reference TRBV5-6 and TRBJ2-5 genes provide the residues; the full variable domain reads: DAGVTQSPTHLIKTRGQQVTLRCSPKSGHDTVSWYQQALGQGPQFIFQYYEEEERQRGNFPDRFSGHQFPNYSSELNVNALLLGDSALYLCASSVPGTLQETQYFGPGTRLLVL.